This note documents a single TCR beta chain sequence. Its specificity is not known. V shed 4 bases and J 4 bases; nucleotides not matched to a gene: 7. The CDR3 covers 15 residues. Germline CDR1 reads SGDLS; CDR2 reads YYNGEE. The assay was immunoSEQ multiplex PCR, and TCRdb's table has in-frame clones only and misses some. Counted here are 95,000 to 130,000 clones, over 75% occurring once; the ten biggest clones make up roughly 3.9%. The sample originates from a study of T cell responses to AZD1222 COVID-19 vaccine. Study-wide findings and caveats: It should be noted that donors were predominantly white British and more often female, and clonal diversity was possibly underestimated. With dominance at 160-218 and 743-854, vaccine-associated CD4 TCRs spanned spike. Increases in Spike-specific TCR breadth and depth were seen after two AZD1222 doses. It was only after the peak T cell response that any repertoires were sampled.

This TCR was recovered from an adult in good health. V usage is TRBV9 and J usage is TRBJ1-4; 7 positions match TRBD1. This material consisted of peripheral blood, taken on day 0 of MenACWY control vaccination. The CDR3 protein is CASSLTGALNEKLFF. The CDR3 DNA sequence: TGTGCCAGCAGCTTAACAGGGGCCCTTAATGAAAAACTGTTTTTT.